This T cell receptor (beta chain) came from a study of shared clonotypes between healthy human individuals. TCRdb's copy holds only in-frame clones and misses some; the assay was immunoSEQ multiplex PCR. The profile covers a few hundred thousand clones, with 70% to 75% appearing a single time and 10% taken by the ten largest. The CDR3 covers 15 residues. Germline loops: CDR1 SGHNT, CDR2 YYREEE (reference sequence). The V and J ends lost 4 bases and 6 bases respectively, with 17 bases between them. The sequence came from a man in his thirties or forties in good health. This chain joins TRBV5-4 and TRBJ2-4; maybe TRBD2 (7 bases). The sequenced material came from memory CD4+ T cells sorted from blood. This sample's subset: CD45RA-negative fraction. CDR3 protein: CASSPPGGAGNIQYF. CDR3 nucleotides: TGTGCCAGCAGCCCCCCGGGGGGCGCGGGAAACATTCAGTACTTC.